The 13 T cell receptor beta chains reported below all come from one sample, sequenced in a study of blood T cell repertoires in COVID-19. This table comes from immunoSEQ multiplex PCR, and its TCRdb copy is limited to in-frame clones, with some not included. The data hold roughly 440,000 clones, with around 88% observed a single time. Specimen: peripheral blood. Receptors were obtained from a woman between 45 and 60 years old with COVID-19, enrolled during active disease.

The CDR3 sequence is CASSDSGGAGEQYF. CDR3 coding DNA: TGTGCCAGCAGCGATAGCGGGGGGGCTGGGGAGCAGTACTTC. The gene calls are TRBV5-6 and TRBJ2-7, with 11 bases that match TRBD2. Trimming removed 4 bases from V and 7 bases from J; junction bases left unmatched: 7. The CDR3 totals 14 residues. Germline V gene lookup returns CDR1 SGHDT and CDR2 YYEEEE.

The chain uses TRBV7-3 and TRBJ2-3, with 10 nucleotides matching TRBD2. J gave up 3 bases and V 4 bases, and 13 bases lay outside the gene matches. CDR1 and CDR2 from the germline V gene are SGHTA and FQGTGA. This CDR3 region has 18 residues. The CDR3 is CASSSGLAGVPRTDTQYF. CDR3 coding DNA: TGTGCCAGCAGCTCTGGGCTAGCGGGGGTTCCCAGGACAGATACGCAGTATTTT.

About this clone: Different DNA sequences within this sample yield the same CDR3. The rearrangement links TRBV24-1 to TRBJ1-5; D call uncertain. The V and J ends lost 4 bases and 0 bases respectively, with 6 bases between them. CDR3 size: 14 residues. Germline loops: CDR1 KGHDR, CDR2 SFDVKD. Here the CDR3 reads CATSDLYSNQPQHF. Here the CDR3 DNA reads TGTGCCACCAGTGACTTATATAGCAATCAGCCCCAGCATTTT.

About this clone: The same CDR3 can be traced to other DNA sequences in this sample. The CDR3: CATSGGSYGYTF. The CDR3 DNA reads as TGTGCCACCAGCGGGGGTAGCTATGGCTACACCTTC. The V gene is TRBV24-1, the J gene TRBJ1-2; D is possibly TRBD1 (5 bases). Germline assignment: CDR1 KGHDR and CDR2 SFDVKD. The CDR3 is made up of 12 amino acids. V was shortened by 7 bases and J by 4 bases, with 9 bases between the two germline ends.

This clone is a singleton in its sample. V is TRBV5-1 and J is TRBJ1-4; D not resolved. The V gene's germline CDR1 is SGHRS and CDR2 YFSETQ. The CDR3 spans 14 residues. The V gene lost 4 bases and the J gene lost 8 bases, with 15 bases spanning the gap. The CDR3 DNA is TGCGCCAGCAGCCCCCTTGATGGGGAGGAAAAACTGTTTTTT. As protein: CASSPLDGEEKLFF.

This sequence joins TRBV9 and TRBJ1-3; the match to TRBD1 covers 9 bases. Unmatched junction bases numbered 6, after V lost 2 bases and J lost 3 bases. The V gene's germline CDR1 is SGDLS and CDR2 YYNGEE. The CDR3 contains 16 residues. In DNA, the CDR3 is TGTGCCAGCAGCGTTTACCCGGACAGGGGTGGAAACACCATATATTTT. This sequence encodes CASSVYPDRGGNTIYF. Full variable domain (outside the CDR3, taken from reference TRBV9 and TRBJ1-3): DSGVTQTPKHLITATGQRVTLRCSPRSGDLSVYWYQQSLDQGLQFLIQYYNGEERAKGNILERFSAQQFPDLHSELNLSSLELGDSALYFCASSVYPDRGGNTIYFGEGSWLTVV.

This clone was recorded once. This chain links TRBV24-1 with TRBJ2-3, with 8 nucleotides matching TRBD2. The CDR3 totals 15 residues. The germline gives CDR1 KGHDR, CDR2 SFDVKD. Trimming took 9 bases from V and 0 from J; bases not matched to a gene: 7. The CDR3 region is CATGPSGGSTDTQYF. Written as DNA, the CDR3 is TGTGCCACCGGACCGAGCGGGGGAAGCACAGATACGCAGTATTTT.

V and J are TRBV11-2 and TRBJ2-1, with TRBD2 identical over 7 bases. Germline V lookup: CDR1 SGHAT, CDR2 FQNNGV. Trimming cost V 0 bases and J 12 bases; bases outside gene matches: 11. The CDR3 consists of 15 residues. This CDR3 reads CASSLDELRASGQFF. The CDR3 region has the DNA TGTGCCAGCAGCTTAGATGAACTTAGGGCTAGCGGGCAGTTCTTC.

The CDR3 loop reads CASSLGLWEGQPQHF. CDR3 nucleotides: TGTGCCAGCAGTTTGGGACTCTGGGAGGGTCAGCCCCAGCATTTT. This rearrangement joins TRBV28 to TRBJ1-5, with D perhaps matching TRBD1 (5 bases). The CDR3 runs 15 residues. Germline V gene lookup returns CDR1 MDHEN and CDR2 SYDVKM. The germline V and J ends were trimmed by 3 bases and 6 bases, with 15 bases remaining between them. The entire variable domain, with the rest obtained from reference TRBV28 and TRBJ1-5, is as follows: DVKVTQSSRYLVKRTGEKVFLECVQDMDHENMFWYRQDPGLGLRLIYFSYDVKMKEKGDIPEGYSVSREKKERFSLILESASTNQTSMYLCASSLGLWEGQPQHFGDGTRLSIL.

The CDR3: CASSLVTDTEAFF. The CDR3 DNA follows: TGCGCCAGCAGCTTGGTGACAGACACTGAAGCTTTCTTT. The chain has TRBV5-1 and TRBJ1-1, with D perhaps TRBD1 (5 bases). Germline CDR1 and CDR2: SGHRS and YFSETQ. Trimming took off 0 bases at V and 3 bases at J, with 6 bases between the two ends. This CDR3 has 13 residues.

The gene calls are TRBV5-1 and TRBJ2-7, with 10 nucleotides matching TRBD1. J lost 3 bases, V lost 4 bases, and 10 bases had no gene match. The CDR3 runs 16 residues. Germline V lookup: CDR1 SGHRS, CDR2 YFSETQ. In nucleotides, the CDR3 is TGCGCCAGCAGCCTGAGAGGGACAGGGGAAGGCTACGAGCAGTACTTC. This encodes CASSLRGTGEGYEQYF.

This chain links TRBV3-1 (or the pseudogene TRBV3-2) with TRBJ1-5, with 10 bases that match TRBD1. V shed 4 bases and J 5 bases; nucleotides not matched to a gene: 5. The V gene's germline CDR1 is LGHDT and CDR2 YNNKEL (reference sequence). The CDR3 length is 15 residues. Here the CDR3 reads CASSLGTGEDQPQHF. DNA of the CDR3: TGTGCCAGCAGCCTCGGGACAGGGGAAGATCAGCCCCAGCATTTT.

V and J are TRBV2 and TRBJ2-3; D remains unclear. CDR3 length: 12 amino acids. CDR1 and CDR2 (germline): SNHLY, FYNNEI. With 2 bases removed from V and 11 bases from J, the gap between germline ends came to 11 bases. The CDR3 region is CASSELGLQQYF. In nucleotides, the CDR3 is TGTGCCAGCAGTGAATTGGGCTTACAGCAGTATTTT.